The 15 T cell receptor beta chains listed next were all sequenced from one sample in a study of T cell responses to AZD1222 COVID-19 vaccine. Here immunoSEQ multiplex PCR was the method, and the copy in TCRdb shows in-frame clones only, minus some. The sample holds 70,000 to 95,000 clones; 75% to 85% are singletons and the top ten take less than 25%. The sample consisted of peripheral blood, taken on day 0 of AZD1222 vaccination. All receptors derive from an adult in good health.

This chain connects TRBV11-2 to TRBJ1-2, with D unclear. Germline CDR1 is SGHAT and CDR2 is FQNNGV. Trimming stripped 5 bases from V and 7 bases from J, with 11 bases between. The CDR3 length is 12 residues. The CDR3 here is CASSGRAGGYTF. CDR3 DNA sequence: TGTGCCAGCAGCGGCCGGGCGGGTGGCTACACCTTC. Complete variable domain (other parts from reference TRBV11-2 and TRBJ1-2): EAGVAQSPRYKIIEKRQSVAFWCNPISGHATLYWYQQILGQGPKLLIQFQNNGVVDDSQLPKDRFSAERLKGVDSTLKIQPAKLEDSAVYLCASSGRAGGYTFGSGTRLTVV.

The chain combines TRBV5-5 with TRBJ2-5, with D maybe TRBD1 (6 bases). CDR1 and CDR2 from the germline V gene are SGHKS and YYEKEE (reference sequence). Trimming took 0 bases from V and 0 from J, leaving 15 bases between them. This CDR3 has 17 amino acids. CDR3 DNA: TGTGCCAGCAGCTTGGCTAAGTTTGGACAGCACCAAGAGACCCAGTACTTC. Translated, it gives CASSLAKFGQHQETQYF.

The chain couples TRBV28 to TRBJ2-1; TRBD2 is a possible D gene (6 bases). V dropped 4 bases and J dropped 0 bases, with 13 bases sitting between them. Germline values: CDR1 MDHEN, CDR2 SYDVKM. The CDR3 has 16 amino acids. CDR3 residues: CASSSGLASSYNEQFF. The CDR3 region has the DNA TGTGCCAGCAGTTCTGGCCTAGCGTCCTCCTACAATGAGCAGTTCTTC.

The CDR3 region is CASSQGVGEVNEQFF. CDR3 coding DNA: TGTGCCAGCAGCCAAGGCGTGGGGGAGGTGAATGAGCAGTTCTTC. The chain links TRBV14 to TRBJ2-1; D may be TRBD2 (6 bases). Deletions cut 1 base from V and 7 bases from J, with 14 bases between. The CDR3 has 15 amino acids. Germline values: CDR1 SGHDN, CDR2 FVKESK.

The V and J genes are TRBV19 and TRBJ2-3, with D possibly being TRBD2 (7 bases). Trimming shortened V by 5 bases and J by 7 bases, and 13 bases separated the two germline ends. The CDR3 loop spans 13 amino acids. Germline loops: CDR1 LNHDA, CDR2 SQIVND (reference sequence). CDR3 bases: TGTGCCAGTAGTGAAGGGGGGGGAAATACGCAGTATTTT. Encoded protein: CASSEGGGNTQYF.

V is TRBV3-1 (or the pseudogene TRBV3-2) and J is TRBJ2-7; D may match TRBD1 or TRBD2 (5 bases each). This CDR3 has 11 amino acids. V was shortened by 4 bases and J by 8 bases, with 9 bases between the two germline ends. Germline V gene sequence: CDR1 LGHDT, CDR2 YNNKEL (reference sequence). CDR3 in amino acids: CASSLPGQQYF. For the CDR3, the DNA is TGTGCCAGCAGCCTCCCGGGACAGCAGTACTTC.

This clone was found a few times. This chain links TRBV7-8 with TRBJ1-2; TRBD1 might be the D (5 bases). The CDR3 extends over 17 amino acids. Trimming pared 2 bases from V and 0 bases from J, leaving 16 bases between. Looked up from germline, CDR1 is SGHVS and CDR2 is FQNEAQ. Here the CDR3 reads CASSLSVGTLPNYGYTF. The CDR3 region has the DNA TGTGCCAGCAGCTTATCCGTCGGGACCCTCCCTAACTATGGCTACACCTTC.

This chain uses TRBV18 with TRBJ2-1; 7 nucleotides line up with TRBD2. This CDR3 region has 15 residues. The V segment lost 0 bases and the J segment 1 base; nucleotides outside the gene matches: 0. Germline V gene sequence: CDR1 KGHSH, CDR2 LQKENI. The CDR3 reads CASSPPRESYNEQFF. The CDR3 region has the DNA TGTGCCAGCTCACCACCGCGGGAGTCCTACAATGAGCAGTTCTTC.

The chain combines TRBV5-1 with TRBJ1-1, with D perhaps TRBD1 (6 bases). CDR1 is SGHRS, CDR2 YFSETQ, per germline. V gave up 4 bases and J gave up 4 bases, with 11 bases separating them. The CDR3 is made up of 13 amino acids. The DNA of the CDR3 is TGCGCCAGCAGCCTGACAGGATCCACTGAAGCTTTCTTT. The encoded protein is CASSLTGSTEAFF.

This clone has a count of ten or more. This chain connects TRBV19 to TRBJ2-7; 10 bases line up with TRBD1. Germline V gene sequence: CDR1 LNHDA, CDR2 SQIVND (reference sequence). The CDR3 is made up of 15 amino acids. After removal of 5 bases from V and 0 bases from J, the junction contained 4 bases not matched to a gene. CDR3 loop: CASSVGQGNSYEQYF. CDR3 nucleotide sequence: TGTGCCAGTAGTGTGGGACAGGGGAACTCCTACGAGCAGTACTTC.

This clone was counted a few times. The rearrangement joins TRBV5-1 to TRBJ1-1; TRBD1 might be the D (5 bases). Trimming left V 1 base short and J 4 bases short, with 11 bases between. Looked up from germline, CDR1 is SGHRS and CDR2 is YFSETQ. The CDR3 loop spans 14 amino acids. CDR3 amino acids: CASSLRGASTEAFF. Here the CDR3 DNA reads TGCGCCAGCAGCTTGCGAGGGGCAAGCACTGAAGCTTTCTTT. Variable domain in full (rest from reference TRBV5-1 and TRBJ1-1): KAGVTQTPRYLIKTRGQQVTLSCSPISGHRSVSWYQQTPGQGLQFLFEYFSETQRNKGNFPGRFSGRQFSNSRSEMNVSTLELGDSALYLCASSLRGASTEAFFGQGTRLTVV.

The chain recombines TRBV6-1 with TRBJ2-2, with TRBD2 matching over 9 bases. Germline assignment: CDR1 MNHNS and CDR2 SASEGT. Trimming removed 4 bases from V and 2 bases from J; junction bases left unmatched: 8. The length of the CDR3 is 17 residues. DNA for the CDR3: TGTGCCAGCAGTGGGCCTAGCGGGGCGATCAACACCGGGGAGCTGTTTTTT. It translates to CASSGPSGAINTGELFF.

The rearrangement uses TRBV4-1 and TRBJ2-7, with 10 bases lining up with TRBD2. After removal of 2 bases from V and 6 bases from J, the junction contained 13 bases not matched to a gene. CDR1 is MGHRA, CDR2 YSYEKL, per germline. The CDR3 extends over 17 amino acids. CDR3 sequence (DNA): TGCGCCAGCAGCCAAAAGGAAGCGGGGGGGCCTGGTCGCGAGCAGTACTTC. Its protein is CASSQKEAGGPGREQYF.

The J gene is TRBJ1-5, the V gene TRBV21-1. TRBV21-1 is an annotated pseudogene. The length of the CDR3 is 12 residues. As DNA, the CDR3 is TGTGCCAGCAGCCCCTTTGGGCAGCCCCAGCATTTT. Amino acid sequence: CASSPFGQPQHF.

This clone has just one count. The J gene is TRBJ2-1, the V gene TRBV6-4, with a weak D call TRBD2 (6 bases). Looked up from germline, CDR1 is MRHNA and CDR2 is SNTAGT. Trimming took 4 bases from V and 5 from J, leaving 12 bases between them. The CDR3 contains 14 residues. CDR3 sequence: CASSVEEGHNEQFF. The CDR3 coding sequence is TGTGCCAGCAGTGTCGAGGAGGGCCACAATGAGCAGTTCTTC.